This entry lists 5 T cell receptor beta chains sequenced from one sample in a study of T-cell reconstitution after alpha-beta-depleted transplantation in children. Unique molecular identifiers were built into the TCRbeta library. MiXCR was run by TCRdb on the PCR reads, yielding one entry per CDR3 protein. The sample consists of 400,000 to 500,000 distinct CDR3 sequences, approximately 11% of them appearing once. The material sequenced was PBMCs from the stem cell graft donor, taken from the stem cell graft. These receptors all come from a human donor who donated a stem cell graft to a child with acute myeloid leukemia.

This clonotype occurred a few times. The chain recombines TRBV10-3 with TRBJ2-3; 7 nucleotides agree with TRBD2. The J segment lost 2 bases and the V segment lost 6 bases, leaving 8 bases of the junction unmatched. CDR3 length: 15 amino acids. Germline V gene sequence: CDR1 ENHRY, CDR2 SYGVKD. The CDR3 loop reads CAIRKELAFTDTQYF. The CDR3 nucleotides read TGTGCCATCAGAAAGGAACTAGCGTTCACAGATACGCAGTATTTT.

This clonotype was seen a handful of times. The chain employs TRBV12-3 or TRBV12-4 and TRBJ1-5; 9 nucleotides agree with TRBD1. The CDR3 contains 14 residues. V gave up 6 bases and J gave up 6 bases; unmatched junction bases: 6. CDR3 region: CASSHTGGGQPQHF. The CDR3 DNA sequence: TGTGCCAGCAGCCATACAGGGGGCGGTCAGCCCCAGCATTTT.

The chain couples TRBV4-2 to TRBJ1-1; no clear D. This CDR3 is built from 13 residues. V lost 0 bases and J lost 8, with 10 bases in between. CDR1 and CDR2 (germline): LGHNA, YNFKEQ. CDR3 nucleotides: TGTGCCAGCAGCCAAGAAAGCCAGACCGAAGCTTTCTTT. Encoded protein: CASSQESQTEAFF.

J is TRBJ2-7 and V is TRBV6-1, with D tentatively TRBD2 (5 bases). The CDR3 has 14 residues. Deletions cut 4 bases from V and 6 bases from J, with 16 bases between. Germline V gene lookup returns CDR1 MNHNS and CDR2 SASEGT. In DNA, the CDR3 is TGTGCCAGCAGTGTGGTCGGGCGGGTGGGCGAGCAGTACGTC. Translating gives CASSVVGRVGEQYV.

The chain is built from TRBV25-1 and TRBJ2-1; 15 bases map to TRBD2. Trimming cost V 4 bases and J 2 bases; bases outside gene matches: 3. From germline, CDR1 is MGHDK and CDR2 SYGVNS. The CDR3 totals 17 residues. CDR3 in amino acids: CASSGTSGGAAYNEQFF. CDR3 nucleotide sequence: TGTGCCAGCAGTGGGACTAGCGGGGGGGCGGCCTACAATGAGCAGTTCTTC.